These T cell receptor beta chains were read from a single sample in a study. TCRdb fed the RT-PCR reads into MiXCR, producing one record per CDR3 protein. The table has 650,000 to 800,000 distinct CDR3 sequences, over 12% seen once. Sequenced material: memory CD4+ T cells from blood. The receptors here all came from a female donor in good health, serving as a healthy control. Each CDR3 is given with its conserved first and last residue. D genes are given only for firm matches. Only some rows state a clone size, as once, few, many or a class for expanded clones.

>TRBJ2-7|NA|TRBV12-3/TRBV12-4|many|15
CASTMGSGGIREQYF
TGTGCCAGCACCATGGGAAGCGGCGGGATCCGAGAGCAGTACTTC
>TRBJ1-5|TRBD1|TRBV7-9|few|15
CASSPGTDSNQPQHF
TGTGCCAGCAGCCCAGGGACAGATAGCAATCAGCCCCAGCATTTT
>TRBJ1-5|TRBD1|TRBV5-6|few|14
CASSSDRGNQPQHF
TGTGCCAGCAGCTCGGACAGGGGTAATCAGCCCCAGCATTTT
>TRBJ2-5|NA|TRBV19|NA|15
CASSSPWGEQETQYF
TGTGCCAGTAGTTCACCTTGGGGCGAGCAAGAGACCCAGTACTTC
>TRBJ1-1|NA|TRBV29-1|many|12
CSVGRGLKGAFF
TGCAGCGTTGGACGGGGACTGAAGGGAGCTTTCTTT
>TRBJ1-1|NA|TRBV6-6|few|13
CASSYQGPREAFF
TGTGCCAGCAGTTACCAGGGACCAAGAGAAGCTTTCTTT
>TRBJ2-7|NA|TRBV29-1|many|11
CSVARSGEQYF
TGCAGCGTTGCCAGGTCCGGGGAGCAGTACTTC
>TRBJ2-1|TRBD2|TRBV11-2|NA|16
CASSLGGAGGGNEQFF
TGTGCCAGCAGCTTAGGGGGGGCGGGAGGAGGCAATGAGCAGTTCTTC
>TRBJ1-1|NA|TRBV5-1|NA|14
CASSLGETRTEAFF
TGCGCCAGCAGCTTGGGGGAAACTCGAACTGAAGCTTTCTTT
>TRBJ2-1|NA|TRBV12-3/TRBV12-4|many|17
CASSILRLSGSYNEQFF
TGTGCCAGCAGTATACTCCGATTGAGCGGGTCCTACAATGAGCAGTTCTTC
>TRBJ1-2|NA|TRBV9|few|15
CASSVGLQDNYGYTF
TGTGCCAGCAGCGTAGGATTACAGGATAACTATGGCTACACCTTC
>TRBJ2-2|TRBD2|TRBV3-1|NA|15
CASSPTGRAAGELFF
TGTGCCAGCAGCCCAACCGGGAGGGCCGCCGGGGAGCTGTTTTTT
>TRBJ2-1|TRBD2|TRBV12-3/TRBV12-4|few|15
CASSITRDYIYEQFF
TGTGCCAGCAGCATTACCCGGGACTATATCTATGAGCAGTTCTTC
>TRBJ2-1|TRBD2|TRBV5-1|NA|15
CASTVTSGPYNEQFF
TGCGCCAGCACCGTTACTAGCGGTCCTTACAATGAGCAGTTCTTC
>TRBJ1-3|NA|TRBV12-3/TRBV12-4|NA|12
CAYGGPGNTIYF
TGTGCCTATGGGGGGCCCGGGAACACCATATATTTT
>TRBJ1-2|NA|TRBV20-1|NA|13
CSARGTVRDGYTF
TGCAGTGCTAGAGGGACCGTTCGGGATGGCTACACCTTC
>TRBJ2-2|NA|TRBV19|few|16
CASSIGGQANTGELFF
TGTGCCAGTAGTATAGGAGGCCAGGCTAACACCGGGGAGCTGTTTTTT
>TRBJ2-1|TRBD2|TRBV7-2|many|16
CASSVSGTSGNNEQFF
TGTGCCAGCAGCGTATCCGGGACTAGCGGGAACAATGAGCAGTTCTTC
>TRBJ1-2|NA|TRBV5-6|NA|13
CARSGDRRYGYTF
TGTGCCAGAAGCGGTGACAGAAGATATGGCTACACCTTC
>TRBJ1-6|NA|TRBV5-6|few|13
CASRGLSGSPLHF
TGTGCCAGCAGGGGCCTCTCCGGTTCACCCCTCCACTTT
>TRBJ2-2|TRBD2|TRBV20-1|NA|15
CSARDPLLAGGGLFF
TGCAGTGCTAGAGATCCATTGCTAGCGGGGGGTGGGCTGTTTTTT
>TRBJ2-1|TRBD2|TRBV5-1|many|16
CASSLDRTSGYNEQFF
TGCGCCAGCAGCTTGGATCGGACTAGCGGATACAATGAGCAGTTCTTC
>TRBJ2-7|NA|TRBV29-1|many|13
CSVREAASYEQYF
TGCAGCGTTAGGGAAGCCGCCTCCTACGAGCAGTACTTC
>TRBJ1-5|TRBD1|TRBV12-3/TRBV12-4|NA|15
CASSLTGGKGQPQHF
TGTGCCAGCAGTTTGACAGGGGGTAAGGGACAGCCCCAGCATTTT
>TRBJ1-4|TRBD1|TRBV20-1|few|14
CSASMTGRNEKLFF
TGCAGTGCTAGTATGACAGGGCGTAATGAAAAACTGTTTTTT
>TRBJ2-3|NA|TRBV6-4|many|15
CASSPQGRRTDTQYF
TGTGCCAGCAGCCCACAGGGTCGGCGGACAGATACGCAGTATTTT
>TRBJ2-3|TRBD2|TRBV2|few|15
CASRETSGTGDTQYF
TGTGCCAGCAGAGAGACTAGCGGGACAGGTGATACGCAGTATTTT
>TRBJ1-6|NA|TRBV20-1|many|16
CSARDSRTVGNSPLHF
TGCAGTGCTAGAGACTCCCGGACAGTGGGGAATTCACCCCTCCACTTT
>TRBJ1-2|NA|TRBV7-3|once|15
CASSLYGGLNGGYTF
TGTGCCAGCAGCTTATACGGGGGCCTTAACGGGGGCTACACCTTC
>TRBJ2-1|NA|TRBV4-1|NA|13
CASSLRSGNEQFF
TGCGCCAGCAGCCTCCGGAGCGGAAATGAGCAGTTCTTC
>TRBJ2-1|NA|TRBV12-3/TRBV12-4|few|14
CASTRGDNPSEQFF
TGTGCCAGCACCAGGGGAGACAACCCCTCGGAGCAGTTCTTC